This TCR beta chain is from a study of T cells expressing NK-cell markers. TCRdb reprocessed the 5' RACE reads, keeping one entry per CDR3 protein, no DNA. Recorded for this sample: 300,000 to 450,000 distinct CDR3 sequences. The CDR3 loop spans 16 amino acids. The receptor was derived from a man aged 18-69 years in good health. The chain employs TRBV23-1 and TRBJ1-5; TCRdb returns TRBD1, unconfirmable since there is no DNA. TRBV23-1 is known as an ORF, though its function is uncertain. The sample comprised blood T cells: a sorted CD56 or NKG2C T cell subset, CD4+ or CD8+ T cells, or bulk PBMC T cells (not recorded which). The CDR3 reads CASSQRGQGREQPQHF.